The 14 T cell receptor beta chains reported below all come from one sample, sequenced in a study of blood T cells in healthy people across ages. The use of a sample-barcoded 5' primer and a J-beta primer mix characterized a second PCR of roughly 7 to 12 cycles. MiXCR, applied by TCRdb to the 5' RACE reads, yields one record per CDR3 protein. The data show 1 million or so distinct CDR3 sequences, under 55% seen once. Sequences were obtained from blood. These receptors came from a woman aged 60-75 years in good health.

V gene TRBV3-1 combines with J gene TRBJ2-7, with 7 bases lining up with TRBD1. The CDR3 contains 15 residues. V shed 4 bases and J 0 bases; nucleotides not matched to a gene: 6. From germline, CDR1 is LGHDT and CDR2 YNNKEL (reference sequence). For the CDR3, the DNA is TGTGCCAGCAGCCCGACAGGGCCTGGCTCCTACGAGCAGTACTTC. This codes for CASSPTGPGSYEQYF.

This clonotype was detected ten times or more. J is TRBJ1-2 and V is TRBV7-8, with TRBD1 matching 7 bases. The J segment lost 6 bases and the V segment lost 5 bases, leaving 6 bases of the junction unmatched. The CDR3 length is 13 residues. Germline assignment: CDR1 SGHVS and CDR2 FQNEAQ. The CDR3 sequence: CASSLDRAHGYTF. Here the CDR3 DNA reads TGTGCCAGCAGCCTTGACAGGGCCCATGGCTACACCTTC.

V usage is TRBV20-1 and J usage is TRBJ2-1; either TRBD1 or TRBD2 may fit D (5 bases each). The germline CDR1 and CDR2 sequences are DFQATT and SNEGSKA (reference sequence). The CDR3 runs to 13 residues. The V end lost 3 bases, the J end lost 9 bases, and 15 bases lay between the germline ends. CDR3 bases: TGCAGTGCTAGCACCGGGACGTTCGTTGAGCAGTTCTTC. This sequence encodes CSASTGTFVEQFF.

This rearrangement joins TRBV27 to TRBJ2-7; unclear D gene. This CDR3 is 17 amino acids long. Germline CDR1 reads MNHEY; CDR2 reads SMNVEV (reference sequence). V was shortened by 0 bases and J by 2 bases, with 17 bases between the two germline ends. CDR3 DNA sequence: TGTGCCAGCAGTTTATCTATCGGGTCTGGCGCCCCCTACGAGCAGTACTTC. Its protein product is CASSLSIGSGAPYEQYF.

This clonotype was counted a few times. The chain combines TRBV4-2 with TRBJ1-1, with D possibly TRBD1 on 5 matching bases. Germline CDR1 reads LGHNA; CDR2 reads YNFKEQ. This CDR3 spans 14 amino acids. Deletions cut 4 bases from V and 2 bases from J, with 11 bases between. This chain's CDR3 is CASSPRTPNTEAFF. The CDR3 coding sequence is TGTGCCAGCAGCCCGAGGACACCTAACACTGAAGCTTTCTTT.

The chain uses TRBV10-3 and TRBJ2-1; 8 bases agree with TRBD2. The germline CDR1 and CDR2 sequences are ENHRY and SYGVKD. J was trimmed by 4 bases and V by 4 bases; bases with no gene match: 12. The CDR3 has 17 residues. The CDR3 sequence: CAISAQEVAGPYNEQFF. CDR3 nucleotide sequence: TGTGCCATCAGTGCGCAGGAAGTAGCGGGACCATACAATGAGCAGTTCTTC.

This clonotype was seen many times. In DNA form, the CDR3 reads TGTGCCAGCTACCACCAGGGCCTTATGAAGGAGCAGTACTTC. Encoded protein: CASYHQGLMKEQYF. This chain joins TRBV12-3 or TRBV12-4 and TRBJ2-7, with D possibly TRBD1 on 5 matching bases. The CDR3 is made up of 14 amino acids. V was trimmed by 8 bases and J by 7 bases, leaving 21 bases between them.

This clonotype was recorded a few times. The J gene is TRBJ1-4, the V gene TRBV12-3 or TRBV12-4; D unclear. This CDR3 contains 12 residues. V was trimmed by 6 bases and J by 8 bases, leaving 10 bases between them. The CDR3 DNA follows: TGTGCCAGCAGCCCTATCGGGGAAAAACTGTTTTTT. It codes for CASSPIGEKLFF.

This clonotype was detected ten times or more. The chain combines TRBV28 with TRBJ2-7; TRBD1 aligns across 9 bases. J lost 3 bases, V lost 6 bases, and 0 bases had no gene match. The CDR3 has 12 residues. Germline CDR1 and CDR2: MDHEN and SYDVKM. The CDR3 bases are TGTGCCAGCAGGACAGGGGGCTACGAGCAGTACTTC. This sequence encodes CASRTGGYEQYF.

V and J are TRBV29-1 and TRBJ1-1, with 7 bases that match TRBD1. The CDR3 contains 12 residues. J was trimmed by 7 bases and V by 6 bases; bases with no gene match: 8. Per germline, CDR1 SQVTM and CDR2 ANQGSEA. The DNA for the CDR3 is TGCAGCGTACTTACAGGGGCCAGTGAAGCTTTCTTT. It yields the protein CSVLTGASEAFF.

The V and J genes are TRBV4-2 and TRBJ2-2; the D gene is possibly TRBD1 (6 bases). Trimming took off 0 bases at V and 3 bases at J, with 14 bases between the two ends. CDR3 length equals 17 residues. Germline V gene data show CDR1 as LGHNA and CDR2 as YNFKEQ. CDR3 in DNA: TGTGCCAGCAGCCAAGAGCGGAGACAGGTTCACACCGGGGAGCTGTTTTTT. This translates into CASSQERRQVHTGELFF.

The genes are TRBV2 and TRBJ2-4; perhaps TRBD2 as D (5 bases). This CDR3 comprises 14 residues. The V and J ends lost 3 bases and 13 bases respectively, with 19 bases between them. Germline loops: CDR1 SNHLY, CDR2 FYNNEI. Here the CDR3 reads CASSDDTSGEAQYF. The CDR3 DNA is TGTGCCAGCAGTGACGACACTAGTGGAGAGGCCCAGTACTTC.

In its sample, this clonotype was seen once. J is TRBJ2-7 and V is TRBV27; TRBD2 agrees at 7 bases. Per the germline V gene, CDR1 is MNHEY and CDR2 is SMNVEV (reference sequence). Trimming at V came to 0 bases and at J to 7 bases, leaving 6 bases not matched to a gene. This CDR3 is built from 14 residues. The CDR3 is CASSLSASGKEQYF. CDR3 in DNA: TGTGCCAGCAGTTTATCAGCCAGCGGGAAAGAGCAGTACTTC.

The chain links TRBV6-1 to TRBJ2-3, with 8 bases matching TRBD2. This CDR3 spans 15 amino acids. Germline V CDR1 and CDR2: MNHNS, SASEGT. The trim removed 7 bases at V and 2 bases at J, leaving 8 bases unmatched. The CDR3 is CASKSAGGPTDTQYF. Written as DNA, the CDR3 is TGTGCCAGCAAGTCCGCGGGAGGACCCACAGATACGCAGTATTTT.